The sequence of this TCR beta chain was determined in a study of cytomegalovirus exposure and HLA in healthy donors. General study points: Reports showed the classifier diagnosing cytomegalovirus status with high specificity and sensitivity. The study labeled 150 to 200 TCR beta chains cytomegalovirus-associated.

The CDR3 loop spans 18 amino acids. Per the germline V gene, CDR1 is LNHNV and CDR2 is YYDKDF (reference sequence). The trim removed 2 bases at V and 3 bases at J, leaving 10 bases unmatched. Generated by immunoSEQ multiplex PCR, the TCRdb table keeps only in-frame clones and is missing some. The sample lists 150,000 to 200,000 clones, approximately 80% seen once, with roughly 7% in the top ten. A word on this clone: As yet, its antigen is unknown.

The sequencing input was PBMCs. The receptor's source is a young man in good health and CMV-seropositive. The rearrangement uses TRBV15 and TRBJ1-5, with 10 nucleotides matching TRBD1. Here the CDR3 reads CATSRFAPGTGDNQPQHF. The CDR3 nucleotides read TGTGCCACCAGCAGATTTGCCCCTGGGACAGGGGACAATCAGCCCCAGCATTTT. Based on the CDR3 plus reference TRBV15 and TRBJ1-5, the full variable domain is DAMVIQNPRYQVTQFGKPVTLSCSQTLNHNVMYWYQQKSSQAPKLLFHYYDKDFNNEADTPDNFQSRRPNTSFCFLDIRSPGLGDTAMYLCATSRFAPGTGDNQPQHFGDGTRLSIL.